This T cell receptor (beta chain) was sequenced in a study of blood T cell repertoires in COVID-19 (dated by TCRdb to 2019 to 2021). Context from the whole study: Collaborator samples came from the United States, Italy and Spain and covered acute and convalescent phases of COVID-19. The prospective study material was composed of cDNA or gDNA derived from T cells, B-cell-depleted T cells, or PBMCs. Subjects who had been exposed to COVID-19, were actively infected with it, or had recovered from it provided the deeply sampled blood TCRbeta repertoires that made up the dataset. The repertoires were released in a freely available public database intended as a resource for research on the immune response to SARS-CoV-2. Samples were obtained from the ongoing ImmuneRACE study (first 160 participants) and from roughly 1,300 subjects provided by 6 global collaborators. Nearly every sample came with metadata listing a de-identified subject ID, COVID-19 status, age in years and sex. HLA class I and class II types, where available, came from metadata supplied by the sample provider rather than from assay-based typing. The investigation overall reported the following: How much clinical and demographic metadata was included differed by source and by participant, and the metadata was provided uncurated.

Concerning this clone: What antigen it recognizes has not been identified. No base quality information exists; no much larger clone differs at one position.

One collaborating source in Seattle enrolled patients during active infection and followed them longitudinally through the course of disease. Whole blood was collected in K2EDTA tubes by collaborating institutions according to the institutions' own protocols. For TCRbeta analysis, collaborators shipped samples in one of three forms: frozen whole blood, isolated PBMCs, or DNA extracted from either of those sample types. TCRbeta CDR3 regions were amplified from genomic DNA using the immunoSEQ Assay, a bias-controlled multiplex PCR. The original pipeline was this. The number of nucleated cells in each sample was estimated by amplification of reference gene primers within the assay. To quantify the absolute abundance of each unique TCRbeta CDR3 rearrangement, sequence reads were collapsed and filtered. For each sample, productive Simpson clonality was calculated by taking the square root of Simpson's diversity index across productive rearrangements. TCRdb provides this immuneACCESS table in a form limited to in-frame rearrangements. Some clones are lacking; in checked studies, under half of them reflect an unresolved V gene, and why the rest are absent is not known. V and J calls plus clone size are reproduced from that table; the DNA served to infer D and trimming. Present in this sample are some 500,000 clones, approximately 88% of which were seen just once. Around 8% of the sample lies in the top ten.

Trimming accounts for 7 bases at V and 4 bases at J, while the number of junction bases matched to no gene is 7. Taken from cysteine to phenylalanine, the CDR3 has 14 residues. The read is trimmed to its CDR3 DNA, 42 bases read in frame from base 1. According to the germline V gene, CDR1 reads SNHLY and CDR2 reads FYNNEI. The TCR was taken from a woman in her forties or fifties with COVID-19, enrolled during active disease. Sequencing was done on a sample of peripheral blood. The chain is made from TRBV2 and TRBJ1-3, with 7 central nucleotides matching TRBD1. The DNA sequence is TGTGCCAGCATTACCAGGGGGAGCGGAAACACCATATATTTT. The translation is CASITRGSGNTIYF. Beyond the CDR3, the reference TRBV2 and TRBJ1-3 genes provide the residues; the full variable domain reads: EPEVTQTPSHQVTQMGQEVILRCVPISNHLYFYWYRQILGQKVEFLVSFYNNEISEKSEIFDDQFSVERPDGSNFTLKIRSTKLEDSAMYFCASITRGSGNTIYFGEGSWLTVV.